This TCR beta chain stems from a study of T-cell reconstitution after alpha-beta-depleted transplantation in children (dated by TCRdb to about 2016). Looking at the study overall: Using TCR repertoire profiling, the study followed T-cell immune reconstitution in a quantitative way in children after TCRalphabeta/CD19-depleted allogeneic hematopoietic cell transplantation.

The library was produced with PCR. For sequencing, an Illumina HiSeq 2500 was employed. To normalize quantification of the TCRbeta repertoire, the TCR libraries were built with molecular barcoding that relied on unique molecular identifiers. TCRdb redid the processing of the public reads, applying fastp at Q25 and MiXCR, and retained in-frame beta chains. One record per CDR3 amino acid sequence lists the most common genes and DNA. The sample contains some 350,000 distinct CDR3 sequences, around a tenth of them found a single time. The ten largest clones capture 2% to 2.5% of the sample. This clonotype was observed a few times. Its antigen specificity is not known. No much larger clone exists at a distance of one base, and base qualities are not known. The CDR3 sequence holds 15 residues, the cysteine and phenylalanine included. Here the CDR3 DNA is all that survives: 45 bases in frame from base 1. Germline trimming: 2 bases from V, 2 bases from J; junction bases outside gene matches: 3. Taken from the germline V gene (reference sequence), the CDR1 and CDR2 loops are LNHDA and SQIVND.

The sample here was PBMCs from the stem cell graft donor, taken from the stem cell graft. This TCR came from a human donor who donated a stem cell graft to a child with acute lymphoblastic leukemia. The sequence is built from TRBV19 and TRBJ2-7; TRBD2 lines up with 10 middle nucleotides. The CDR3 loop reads CASSILAGAPYEQYF. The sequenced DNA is TGTGCCAGTAGTATACTAGCGGGAGCCCCCTACGAGCAGTACTTC.